The 9 T cell receptor beta chains in this list originate from one sample, sequenced in a study of T cell repertoires in cytomegalovirus infection. Using its own MiXCR run on the reads, TCRdb lists one record per CDR3 protein. This table has 450,000 to 550,000 distinct CDR3 sequences, 15% to 20% appearing once. Sequencing input: CD8+ T cells from PBMCs. Every receptor here comes from a human donor in good health (CMV status not recorded). Some clones in this sample may be carry-over from other donors' samples.

This clonotype was seen many times. The gene calls are TRBV12-3 or TRBV12-4 and TRBJ2-5; 10 nucleotides line up with TRBD2. The CDR3 length is 19 residues. V lost 6 bases to trimming and J lost 1 base; unmatched junction nucleotides: 17. The CDR3 loop is CASSPTLIAGGSLQETQYF. Here the CDR3 DNA reads TGTGCCAGCAGCCCCACCTTAATAGCGGGGGGTTCTCTCCAAGAGACCCAGTACTTC.

Many counts were recorded for this clonotype. The chain combines TRBV11-2 with TRBJ1-1; 9 positions agree with TRBD1. Trimming removed 10 bases from V and 1 base from J; junction bases left unmatched: 4. The CDR3 runs 13 residues. Per germline, CDR1 SGHAT and CDR2 FQNNGV. The CDR3 DNA sequence: TGTGCCACCCGGACAGGGGAGAACACTGAAGCTTTCTTT. Translated: CATRTGENTEAFF.

Concerning this clonotype itself: At one end, the junction sequence differs from germline, possibly due to a read error. V gene TRBV7-2 combines with J gene TRBJ2-1; D might be TRBD1 (6 bases). This CDR3 is 15 amino acids long. CDR1 SGHTA and CDR2 FQGNSA come from the germline V gene. The CDR3 nucleotides read TGTGCCAGCAGCCCCCGAGCGGACAGTTATAATGAGCAGGTCTTC. Translated: CASSPRADSYNEQVF.

This clonotype was seen at least ten times. The chain links TRBV29-1 to TRBJ2-7; D ambiguous. The CDR3 runs to 14 residues. Germline CDR1 reads SQVTM; CDR2 reads ANQGSEA. Trimming took 0 bases from V and 4 from J, leaving 13 bases between them. The CDR3 region has the DNA TGCAGCGTTGAAGACCAGACCGCAACTTACGAGCAGTACTTC. Residues: CSVEDQTATYEQYF.

There are many counts of this clonotype. The gene calls are TRBV28 and TRBJ2-7, with D perhaps being TRBD1 or TRBD2 (5 bases each). V lost 2 bases, J lost 5 bases, and 22 bases lay in between. The CDR3 spans 17 residues. Germline values: CDR1 MDHEN, CDR2 SYDVKM. DNA of the CDR3: TGTGCCAGCAGTTTACGGCCAGAGCAGAGGGGAAGCGACGAGCAGTACTTC. Translated, it gives CASSLRPEQRGSDEQYF. The variable domain in full, with the rest retrieved from reference TRBV28 and TRBJ2-7, is DVKVTQSSRYLVKRTGEKVFLECVQDMDHENMFWYRQDPGLGLRLIYFSYDVKMKEKGDIPEGYSVSREKKERFSLILESASTNQTSMYLCASSLRPEQRGSDEQYFGPGTRLTVT.

This clonotype was observed many times. The chain recombines TRBV7-2 with TRBJ2-7; a possible D gene is TRBD1 (5 bases). Trimming pared 5 bases from V and 2 bases from J, leaving 13 bases between. The CDR3 length is 14 residues. CDR1 is SGHTA, CDR2 FQGNSA, per germline. CDR3 DNA sequence: TGTGCCAGCAGCCCGGACGGACAACCCTACGAGCAGTACTTC. Protein product: CASSPDGQPYEQYF.

The genes are TRBV28 and TRBJ2-1; possibly TRBD2 for D (5 bases). This CDR3 comprises 15 residues. Germline-derived CDR1 and CDR2 are MDHEN and SYDVKM. Trimming took 6 bases from V and 2 from J, leaving 14 bases between them. The CDR3 nucleotides read TGTGCCAGCAGGCAAAAGGGAGTCACCTACAATGAGCAGTTCTTC. Amino acid sequence: CASRQKGVTYNEQFF.

This rearrangement joins TRBV20-1 to TRBJ1-4, with D possibly matching TRBD1 (5 bases). The CDR3 consists of 16 residues. V was shortened by 5 bases and J by 4 bases, with 20 bases between the two germline ends. Germline V gives CDR1 DFQATT, CDR2 SNEGSKA (reference sequence). CDR3 DNA: TGCAGTGCTCTTCCCCAGGACACTAGATATAATGAAAAACTGTTTTTT. This codes for CSALPQDTRYNEKLFF.

This clonotype was counted a few times. This chain joins TRBV6-5 and TRBJ1-1, with D unclear. There are 13 residues in the CDR3. The V end was cut by 4 bases, the J end by 7 bases, with 13 bases between. The germline gives CDR1 MNHEY, CDR2 SVGAGI. CDR3 nucleotides: TGTGCCAGCAGTTTAACTGGACGTAGTGAAGCTTTCTTT. Translated, it gives CASSLTGRSEAFF.